One sample yielded the 7 T cell receptor beta chains listed below, sequenced in a study. Treg sorting used a CD4+CD25+CD127-/low gate. TCRdb passed the 5' RACE reads through MiXCR, listing each CDR3 protein once. The sample contains tens of thousands of distinct CDR3 sequences, approximately 22% of which appear only once. Input material: Tregs sorted from blood. The origin of the receptors is a female donor with breast cancer.

A few counts support this clonotype. The V and J genes are TRBV28 and TRBJ2-5, with 12 bases identical to TRBD2. This CDR3 comprises 15 residues. Trimming took 4 bases from V and 11 from J; bases not matched to a gene: 11. Germline lookup yields CDR1 MDHEN and CDR2 SYDVKM. As DNA, the CDR3 is TGTGCCAGCAGTTCAACCCAGACTAGCGGGAGTTCGCAGTACTTC. This encodes CASSSTQTSGSSQYF.

This rearrangement joins TRBV11-2 to TRBJ1-2; 7 positions match TRBD1. This CDR3 spans 13 amino acids. Unmatched junction bases numbered 2, after V lost 3 bases and J lost 4 bases. CDR1 and CDR2 (germline): SGHAT, FQNNGV. In nucleotides, the CDR3 is TGTGCCAGCAGCTTCGCAGGGGGCTATGGCTACACCTTC. As protein: CASSFAGGYGYTF.

By proportion, this clonotype is large. The chain has TRBV21-1 and TRBJ2-4; the D call of TRBD1 is as the table states it, not checked on the DNA. TRBV21-1 is given as a pseudogene. This CDR3 is built from 17 residues. The CDR3 nucleotides are TGTGCCAGCAGCACTAGGACAGGGCCTTTAGCCAAAAACATTCAGTACTTC. Protein sequence: CASSTRTGPLAKNIQYF.

This clonotype was observed a few times. The chain joins TRBV4-1 to TRBJ2-5; 9 positions match TRBD2. This CDR3 is built from 18 residues. V was clipped by 2 bases and J by 7 bases; unmatched bases: 17. CDR1 and CDR2 from the germline V gene are MGHRA and YSYEKL. In DNA form, the CDR3 reads TGCGCCAGCAGCCAATTTTCGATGGCGGGAGGGTCGGCAGGGACCCAGTACTTC. It translates to CASSQFSMAGGSAGTQYF.

The chain employs TRBV4-2 and TRBJ2-2; the D gene is possibly TRBD2 (6 bases). Germline V gene data show CDR1 as LGHNA and CDR2 as YNFKEQ. The germline V and J ends were trimmed by 1 base and 6 bases, with 12 bases remaining between them. The CDR3 spans 15 residues. This CDR3 is CASSQGGGAPGELFF. The CDR3 bases are TGTGCCAGCAGCCAAGGAGGAGGGGCCCCCGGGGAGCTGTTTTTT.

A single count supports this clonotype. A junction boundary mismatches the germline segment, possibly from a read error. The V and J genes are TRBV20-1 and TRBJ2-7, with 8 bases that match TRBD2. Germline V gives CDR1 DFQATT, CDR2 SNEGSKA (reference sequence). This CDR3 region has 15 residues. CDR3: CCARGNSGKAYEQYF. The DNA of the CDR3 is TGCTGTGCTAGAGGGAATAGCGGGAAGGCCTACGAGCAGTACTTC.

The J gene is TRBJ2-3, the V gene TRBV5-1; TRBD2 might be the D (5 bases). The CDR3 totals 14 residues. Germline V gene data show CDR1 as SGHRS and CDR2 as YFSETQ. Trimming stripped 4 bases from V and 0 bases from J, with 9 bases between. The CDR3 nucleotides are TGCGCCAGCAGCCGAGGAGGAAGCACAGATACGCAGTATTTT. Residues: CASSRGGSTDTQYF.